Sequencing of this T cell receptor (beta chain) was carried out in a study of CXCR3-negative and CXCR3-positive naive CD8 T cells. The study's findings and limits: For memory CD8+ cells diversity was much lower, but both naive subsets had comparably high diversity.

A note on this clonotype: Its antigen is currently unknown.

In germline, CDR1 is MNHEY, CDR2 SVGEGT. The CDR3 contains 16 residues. The TRB libraries of cDNA were built by UMI-labeled 5' RACE. From the 5' RACE reads, TCRdb lists one entry per CDR3 protein and no DNA. The sample table sets out around 96,000 distinct CDR3 sequences. CD45RO-CCR7+CD27+CD95- expression identified naive CD8+ T cells. This clonotype originated in a human donor in good health. Some clones in this sample may be carry-over from other donors' samples. The sequenced material came from naive CXCR3- CD8+ T cells from blood. Stated subset: CD45RO-CCR7+CD27+CD95- naive CD8+ T cells lacking CXCR3 (TNR3-). The chain is built from TRBV6-2 or TRBV6-3 and TRBJ2-3; TCRdb gives TRBD2 as the D gene, but with no DNA this cannot be confirmed. The CDR3 loop reads CASSRLAGGRTDTQYF.